Following are 12 T cell receptor beta chains from one sample sequenced in a study of PD-L1 blockade in urothelial cancer. The time point here: pretreatment peripheral blood. TCRdb's table, derived via immunoSEQ multiplex PCR, lists solely in-frame clones and lacks some. The profile shows about 63,000 clones, 80% to 90% of them singletons. Sequencing used PBMCs, obtained around atezolizumab (anti-PD-L1) treatment. These TCRs come from a man between 65 and 80 years old with urothelial cancer.

The CDR3 reads CASNVRGSGNTIYF. CDR3 nucleotides: TGTGCCAGCAACGTCAGGGGGTCCGGAAACACCATATATTTT. V usage is TRBV7-2 and J usage is TRBJ1-3; the match to TRBD1 covers 7 bases. The CDR3 is made up of 14 amino acids. V lost 7 bases to trimming and J lost 4 bases; unmatched junction nucleotides: 7. Germline CDR1 is SGHTA and CDR2 is FQGNSA.

V and J are TRBV5-4 and TRBJ2-2; TRBD2 is a possible D gene (6 bases). The germline V gene has CDR1 SGHNT and CDR2 YYREEE (reference sequence). This CDR3 contains 16 residues. Deletions cut 0 bases from V and 5 bases from J, with 14 bases between. CDR3 loop: CASSLAPGVATGELFF. CDR3 DNA sequence: TGTGCCAGCAGCTTGGCCCCGGGAGTAGCGACCGGGGAGCTGTTTTTT.

J is TRBJ1-1 and V is TRBV19, with D uncertain. V dropped 0 bases and J dropped 0 bases, with 14 bases sitting between them. CDR3 length equals 17 residues. The germline V gene has CDR1 LNHDA and CDR2 SQIVND (reference sequence). CDR3 in DNA: TGTGCCAGTAGTATAGACCCCAACCTTGACATGAACACTGAAGCTTTCTTT. Encoded protein: CASSIDPNLDMNTEAFF.

This clone was seen once. V usage is TRBV19 and J usage is TRBJ2-3; 9 nucleotides line up with TRBD1. Germline V CDR1 and CDR2: LNHDA, SQIVND (reference sequence). This CDR3 region has 11 residues. Unmatched junction bases numbered 4, after V lost 8 bases and J lost 10 bases. The CDR3 bases are TGTGCCAGTGGGACAGGGTCAGCGCAGTATTTT. Amino acids: CASGTGSAQYF.

This clone came up a few times. CDR3 coding DNA: TGTGCCAGCAGCCCAGGGGCTGGAAACACCATATATTTT. Its protein product is CASSPGAGNTIYF. The genes are TRBV7-8 and TRBJ1-3, with D possibly matching TRBD1 (6 bases). The CDR3 loop spans 13 amino acids. CDR1 is SGHVS, CDR2 FQNEAQ, per germline. V lost 5 bases and J 2 bases, leaving 7 bases between the germline ends.

This chain joins TRBV19 and TRBJ1-5; no reliable D call. The CDR3 is 15 residues long. Germline V gene data show CDR1 as LNHDA and CDR2 as SQIVND (reference sequence). Trimming shortened V by 3 bases and J by 1 base, and 10 bases separated the two germline ends. Written as DNA, the CDR3 is TGTGCCAGTAGTATCAACCGGGAAAGCAATCAGCCCCAGCATTTT. Its protein is CASSINRESNQPQHF.

This clone was found a few times. The chain is built from TRBV7-9 and TRBJ1-1, with D unclear. V was clipped by 1 base and J by 7 bases, with 7 bases between them. CDR3 length: 12 residues. Germline loops: CDR1 SEHNR, CDR2 FQNEAQ (reference sequence). Here the CDR3 DNA reads TGTGCCAGCAGCTTAGTGGGCAGTGAAGCTTTCTTT. This sequence encodes CASSLVGSEAFF. Based on the CDR3 plus reference TRBV7-9 and TRBJ1-1, the full variable domain is DTGVSQNPRHKITKRGQNVTFRCDPISEHNRLYWYRQTLGQGPEFLTYFQNEAQLEKSRLLSDRFSAERPKGSFSTLEIQRTEQGDSAMYLCASSLVGSEAFFGQGTRLTVV.

The J gene is TRBJ1-1, the V gene TRBV10-3; 9 bases are shared with TRBD1. Trimming took 8 bases from V and 11 from J; bases not matched to a gene: 9. The CDR3 loop spans 12 amino acids. The germline gives CDR1 ENHRY, CDR2 SYGVKD. The CDR3 here is CAIGGTGREAFF. The CDR3 DNA is TGTGCCATCGGGGGGACAGGGCGAGAGGCTTTCTTT.

V usage is TRBV9 and J usage is TRBJ2-1; 8 nucleotides match TRBD2. Losses at the gene ends were 0 bases for V and 4 bases for J; bases not matched to a gene: 6. Germline loops: CDR1 SGDLS, CDR2 YYNGEE. This CDR3 is 16 amino acids long. CDR3 nucleotide sequence: TGTGCCAGCAGCGTAGACGGGAGGGCCCTTTACAATGAGCAGTTCTTC. Translation: CASSVDGRALYNEQFF.

This chain links TRBV19 with TRBJ1-4; 10 bases fit TRBD1. Germline CDR1 and CDR2: LNHDA and SQIVND (reference sequence). J gave up 7 bases and V 5 bases, and 13 bases lay outside the gene matches. The CDR3 covers 17 residues. The CDR3 loop is CASSRLFSTGGSEKLFF. CDR3 nucleotide sequence: TGTGCCAGTAGTCGTCTATTTTCGACAGGGGGCAGTGAAAAACTGTTTTTT.

The V gene is TRBV27, the J gene TRBJ1-4; 9 nucleotides line up with TRBD1. The CDR3 consists of 15 residues. The junction had 4 bases not matched to a gene; V was cut back by 5 bases and J by 3 bases. The V gene's germline CDR1 is MNHEY and CDR2 SMNVEV (reference sequence). CDR3 in amino acids: CASSPGTGPNEKLFF. The CDR3 DNA sequence: TGTGCCAGCAGTCCCGGGACAGGGCCTAATGAAAAACTGTTTTTT.

J is TRBJ1-1 and V is TRBV5-5; 9 nucleotides agree with TRBD1. The trim removed 4 bases at V and 3 bases at J, leaving 7 bases unmatched. The germline CDR1 and CDR2 sequences are SGHKS and YYEKEE (reference sequence). The CDR3 is 15 residues long. The chain's CDR3 is CASSRPGQGHTEAFF. The DNA of the CDR3 is TGTGCCAGCAGCCGGCCGGGACAGGGACACACTGAAGCTTTCTTT.